This T cell receptor beta chain originates from a study of OX40 agonist ivuxolimab in advanced cancers. General study results and limits: At 0.1 to 3.0 mg/kg, CD4+ and CD8+ blood T cells expanded clonally by week 6.

On this clone itself: What it binds is unknown.

The table came from immunoSEQ multiplex PCR; TCRdb's copy has only in-frame clones and leaves some out. The table has tens of thousands of clones, around 80% seen once. Specimen: CD4+ or CD8+ T cells sorted from blood, collected in a trial of the OX40 agonist ivuxolimab. The receptor was isolated from an adult with an advanced solid tumor such as melanoma, head and neck, liver or kidney cancer.

This chain's CDR3 is CASTPPLGKFNSPLHF. The CDR3 DNA is TGTGCCAGCACCCCACCCTTGGGGAAGTTCAATTCACCCCTCCACTTT. V is TRBV21-1 and J is TRBJ1-6. TRBV21-1 is a documented pseudogene. This CDR3 has 16 amino acids.